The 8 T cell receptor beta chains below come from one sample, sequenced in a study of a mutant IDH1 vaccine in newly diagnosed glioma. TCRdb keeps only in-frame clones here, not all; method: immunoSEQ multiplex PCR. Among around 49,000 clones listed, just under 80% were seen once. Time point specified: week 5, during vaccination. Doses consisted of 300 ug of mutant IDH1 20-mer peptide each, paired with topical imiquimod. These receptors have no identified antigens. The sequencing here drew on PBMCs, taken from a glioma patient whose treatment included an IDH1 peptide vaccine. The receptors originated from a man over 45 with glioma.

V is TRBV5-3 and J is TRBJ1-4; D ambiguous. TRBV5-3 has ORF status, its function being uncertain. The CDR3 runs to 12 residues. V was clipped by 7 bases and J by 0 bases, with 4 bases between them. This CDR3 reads CARHATNEKLFF. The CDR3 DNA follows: TGTGCCAGACATGCAACTAATGAAAAACTGTTTTTT.

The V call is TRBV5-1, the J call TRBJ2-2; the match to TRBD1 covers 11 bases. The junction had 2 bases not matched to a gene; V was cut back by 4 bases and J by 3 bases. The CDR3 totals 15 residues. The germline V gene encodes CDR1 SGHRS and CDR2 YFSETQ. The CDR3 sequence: CASSTGQGDTGELFF. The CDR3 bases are TGCGCCAGCAGCACGGGACAGGGGGACACCGGGGAGCTGTTTTTT.

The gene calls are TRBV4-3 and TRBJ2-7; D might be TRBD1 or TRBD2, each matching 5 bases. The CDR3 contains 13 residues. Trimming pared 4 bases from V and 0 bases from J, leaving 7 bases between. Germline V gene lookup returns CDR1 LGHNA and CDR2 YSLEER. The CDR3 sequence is CASSRDLSYEQYF. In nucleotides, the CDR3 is TGCGCCAGCAGCCGGGACCTCTCCTACGAGCAGTACTTC.

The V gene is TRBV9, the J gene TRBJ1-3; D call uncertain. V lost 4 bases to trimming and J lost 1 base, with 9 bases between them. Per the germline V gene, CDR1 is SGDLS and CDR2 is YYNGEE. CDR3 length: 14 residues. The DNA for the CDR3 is TGTGCCAGCAGCCCAACTGTGTCTGGAAACACCATATATTTT. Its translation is CASSPTVSGNTIYF.

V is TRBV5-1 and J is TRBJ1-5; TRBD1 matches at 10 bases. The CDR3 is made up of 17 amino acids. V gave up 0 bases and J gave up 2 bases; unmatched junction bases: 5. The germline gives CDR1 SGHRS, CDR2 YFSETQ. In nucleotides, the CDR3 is TGCGCCAGCAGCTTGGGACAGGGGGCAAATGGCAATCAGCCCCAGCATTTT. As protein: CASSLGQGANGNQPQHF.

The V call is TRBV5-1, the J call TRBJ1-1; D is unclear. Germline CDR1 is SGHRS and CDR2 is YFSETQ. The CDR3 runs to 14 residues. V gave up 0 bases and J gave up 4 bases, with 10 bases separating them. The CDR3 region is CASSLGGSATEAFF. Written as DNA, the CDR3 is TGCGCCAGCAGCTTGGGGGGTTCGGCCACTGAAGCTTTCTTT.

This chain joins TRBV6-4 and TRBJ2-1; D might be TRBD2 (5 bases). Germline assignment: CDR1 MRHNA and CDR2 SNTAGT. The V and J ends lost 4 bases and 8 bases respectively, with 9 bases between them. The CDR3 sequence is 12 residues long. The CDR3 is CASSAEGDEQFF. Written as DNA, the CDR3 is TGTGCCAGCAGTGCTGAGGGTGATGAGCAGTTCTTC.

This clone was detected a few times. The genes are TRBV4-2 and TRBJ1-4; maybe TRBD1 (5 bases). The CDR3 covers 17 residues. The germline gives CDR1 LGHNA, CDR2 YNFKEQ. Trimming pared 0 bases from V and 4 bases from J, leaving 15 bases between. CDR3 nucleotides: TGTGCCAGCAGCCAAGAGGGCGAGGGGCGAGGTAATGAAAAACTGTTTTTT. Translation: CASSQEGEGRGNEKLFF.